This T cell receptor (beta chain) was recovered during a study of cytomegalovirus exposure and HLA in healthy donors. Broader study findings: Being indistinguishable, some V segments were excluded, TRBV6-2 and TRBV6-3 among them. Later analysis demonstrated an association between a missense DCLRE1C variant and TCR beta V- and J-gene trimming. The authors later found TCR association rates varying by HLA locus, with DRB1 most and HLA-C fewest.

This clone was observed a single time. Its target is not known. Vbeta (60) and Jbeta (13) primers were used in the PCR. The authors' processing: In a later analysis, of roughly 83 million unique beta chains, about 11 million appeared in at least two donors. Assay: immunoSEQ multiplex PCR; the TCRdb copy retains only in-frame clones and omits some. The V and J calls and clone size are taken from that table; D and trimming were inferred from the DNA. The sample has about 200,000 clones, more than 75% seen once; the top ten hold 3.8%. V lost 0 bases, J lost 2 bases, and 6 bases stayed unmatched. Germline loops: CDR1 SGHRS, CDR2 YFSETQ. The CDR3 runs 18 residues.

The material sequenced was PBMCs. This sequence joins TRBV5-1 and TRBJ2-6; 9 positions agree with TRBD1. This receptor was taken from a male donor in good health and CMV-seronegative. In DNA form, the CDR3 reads TGCGCCAGCAGCTTGGCCGGGACAGGGTCAACTGGGGCCAACGTCCTGACTTTC. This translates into CASSLAGTGSTGANVLTF.